This T cell receptor beta chain was profiled in a study of cytomegalovirus exposure and HLA in healthy donors. Study-wide findings and caveats: The Asian-associated ancestry cluster reportedly had fewer N-insertions than the roughly 670-donor mean in a later analysis. A later analysis by the authors found several of the most significant clusters apparently linked to common viral pathogens.

CDR1 and CDR2 (germline): SNHLY, FYNNEI. V was pared by 9 bases and J by 7 bases, with 9 bases of the junction left unmatched. The CDR3 is 14 residues long. With 60 Vbeta and 13 Jbeta primers, the PCR was carried out. The method was immunoSEQ multiplex PCR; TCRdb's version includes in-frame clones alone and lacks a portion of them. The sample carries approximately 160,000 clones, roughly 80% recorded once. Details on this clone: Its matching antigen is unknown.

The sequenced sample was PBMCs. This chain joins TRBV2 and TRBJ1-6, with TRBD1 identical over 7 bases. This clonotype was sampled from a man aged 25-45 years in good health and CMV-seropositive. Here the CDR3 reads CASKGQATNSPLHF. The CDR3 DNA is TGTGCCAGTAAAGGACAGGCGACAAATTCACCCCTCCACTTT.